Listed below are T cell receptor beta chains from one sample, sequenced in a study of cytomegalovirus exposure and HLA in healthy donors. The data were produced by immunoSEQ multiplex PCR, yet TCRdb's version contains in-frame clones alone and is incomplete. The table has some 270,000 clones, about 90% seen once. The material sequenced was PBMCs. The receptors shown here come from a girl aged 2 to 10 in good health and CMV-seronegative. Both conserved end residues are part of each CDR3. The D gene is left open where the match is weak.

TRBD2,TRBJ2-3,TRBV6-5,CASSYWREADTQYF,TGTGCCAGCAGTTACTGGCGGGAGGCAGATACGCAGTATTTT
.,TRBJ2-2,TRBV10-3,CATGVRQPTGELFF,TGTGCCACCGGAGTGAGGCAGCCTACCGGGGAGCTGTTTTTT
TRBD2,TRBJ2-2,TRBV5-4,CASSLAGGRVGELFF,TGTGCCAGCAGCTTGGCGGGAGGGCGGGTCGGGGAGCTGTTTTTT
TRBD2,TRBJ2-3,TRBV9,CASSTTSGRTISTDTQYF,TGTGCCAGCAGCACGACTAGCGGACGCACGATAAGCACAGATACGCAGTATTTT
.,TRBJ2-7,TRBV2,CATSLTDYEQYF,TGTGCCACCTCCCTGACAGATTACGAGCAGTACTTC
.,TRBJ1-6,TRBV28,CASSLLRSSYNSPLHF,TGTGCCAGCAGTTTATTACGGAGCTCCTATAATTCACCCCTCCACTTT
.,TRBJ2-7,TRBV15,CATSRDLEAGLLEQYF,TGTGCCACCAGCAGAGATCTTGAGGCAGGGCTGCTCGAGCAGTACTTC
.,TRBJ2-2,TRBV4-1,CASSQDGSGELFF,TGCGCCAGCAGCCAAGATGGCAGCGGGGAGCTGTTTTTT
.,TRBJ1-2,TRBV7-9,CASSSTGKNYGYTF,TGTGCCAGCAGCTCAACAGGGAAAAACTATGGCTACACCTTC
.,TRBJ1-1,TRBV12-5,CASGPDSRSEAFF,TGTGCTAGTGGACCCGACAGTCGCTCTGAAGCTTTCTTT
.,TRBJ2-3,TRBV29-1,CSVEVAQEADTQYF,TGCAGCGTTGAAGTGGCCCAGGAGGCAGATACGCAGTATTTT
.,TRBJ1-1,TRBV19,CAIKSPGTQNGGTEAFF,TGTGCCATCAAGAGTCCCGGGACCCAAAACGGGGGCACTGAAGCTTTCTTT
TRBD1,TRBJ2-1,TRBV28,CAPSGTAINEQFF,TGTGCCCCTTCCGGGACAGCTATAAATGAGCAGTTCTTC
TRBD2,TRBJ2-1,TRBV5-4,CASSWGLAGGSHNEQFF,TGTGCCAGCAGCTGGGGACTAGCGGGGGGGAGCCACAATGAGCAGTTCTTC
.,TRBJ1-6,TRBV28,CASRSGNSPLHF,TGTGCCAGCAGATCAGGAAATTCACCCCTCCACTTT
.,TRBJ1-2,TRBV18,CASSRGEYGYTF,TGTGCCAGCTCACGGGGGGAATATGGCTACACCTTC
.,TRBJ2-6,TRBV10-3,CAISESGGSGANVLTF,TGTGCCATCAGTGAGTCTGGAGGCTCTGGGGCCAACGTCCTGACTTTC
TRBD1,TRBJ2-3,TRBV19,CASSIGTGDPDTQYF,TGTGCCAGTAGTATAGGCACAGGGGACCCAGATACGCAGTATTTT
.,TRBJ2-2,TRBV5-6,CASSLGSVEELFF,TGTGCCAGCAGCTTGGGTTCTGTGGAGGAGCTGTTTTTT
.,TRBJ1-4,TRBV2,CASSVLEKLFF,TGTGCCAGCAGTGTTCTTGAAAAACTGTTTTTT
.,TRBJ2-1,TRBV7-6,CASSLGPRGSYNEQFF,TGTGCCAGCAGCTTAGGGCCCCGAGGCTCCTACAATGAGCAGTTCTTC